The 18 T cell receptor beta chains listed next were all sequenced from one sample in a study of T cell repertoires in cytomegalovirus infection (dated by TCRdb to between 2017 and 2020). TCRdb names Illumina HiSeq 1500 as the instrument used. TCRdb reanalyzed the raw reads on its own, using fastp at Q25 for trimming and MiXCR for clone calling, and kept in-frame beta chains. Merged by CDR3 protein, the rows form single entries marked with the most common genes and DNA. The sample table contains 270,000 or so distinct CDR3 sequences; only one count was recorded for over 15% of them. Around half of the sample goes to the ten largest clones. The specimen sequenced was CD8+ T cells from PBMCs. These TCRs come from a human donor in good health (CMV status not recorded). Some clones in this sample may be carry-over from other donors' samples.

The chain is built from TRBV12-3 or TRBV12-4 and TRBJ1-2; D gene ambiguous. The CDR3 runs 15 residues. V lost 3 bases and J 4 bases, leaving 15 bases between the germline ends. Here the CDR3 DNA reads TGTGCCAGCAGTTTCCAAAGGTTGGGCGCCTATGGCTACACCTTC. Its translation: CASSFQRLGAYGYTF.

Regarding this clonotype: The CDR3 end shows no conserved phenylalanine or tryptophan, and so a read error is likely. CDR3 coding DNA: TGTGCCAGCAGTTTCTCAGGGGGCGGGAACGAGCAGTACCTC. Translated: CASSFSGGGNEQYL. The genes are TRBV6-2 or TRBV6-3 and TRBJ2-7, with 8 nucleotides matching TRBD1. CDR1 and CDR2 from the germline V gene are MNHEY and SVGEGT. V lost 4 bases to trimming and J lost 5 bases; unmatched junction nucleotides: 7. The CDR3 length is 14 residues.

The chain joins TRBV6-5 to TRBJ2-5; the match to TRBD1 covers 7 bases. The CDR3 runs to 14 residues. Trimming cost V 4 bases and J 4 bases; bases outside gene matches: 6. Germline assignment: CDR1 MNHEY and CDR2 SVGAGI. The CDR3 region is CASSFTGVGETQYF. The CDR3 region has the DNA TGTGCCAGCAGTTTTACAGGGGTTGGAGAGACCCAGTACTTC.

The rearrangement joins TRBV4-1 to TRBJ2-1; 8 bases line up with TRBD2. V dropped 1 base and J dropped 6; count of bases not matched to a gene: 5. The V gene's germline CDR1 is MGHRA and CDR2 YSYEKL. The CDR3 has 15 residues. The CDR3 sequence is CASSQVSRGGNEQFF. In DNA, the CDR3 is TGCGCCAGCAGCCAAGTCTCCCGGGGGGGCAATGAGCAGTTCTTC.

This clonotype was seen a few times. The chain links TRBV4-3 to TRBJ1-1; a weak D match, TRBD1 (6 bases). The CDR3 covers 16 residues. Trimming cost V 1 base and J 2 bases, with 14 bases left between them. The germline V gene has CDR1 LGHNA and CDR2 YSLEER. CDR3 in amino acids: CASSQGEQGANTEAFF. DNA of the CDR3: TGCGCCAGCAGCCAAGGGGAACAGGGAGCTAACACTGAAGCTTTCTTT.

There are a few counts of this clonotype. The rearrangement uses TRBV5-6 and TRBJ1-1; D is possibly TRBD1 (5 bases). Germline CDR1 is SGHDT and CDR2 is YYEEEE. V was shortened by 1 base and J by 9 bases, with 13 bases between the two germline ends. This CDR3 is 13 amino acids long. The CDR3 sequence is CASSLMEDKQAFF. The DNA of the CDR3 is TGTGCCAGCAGCTTGATGGAGGACAAACAAGCTTTCTTT.

This CDR3 is CASSDGSGGPSGDEQYF. CDR3 DNA sequence: TGTGCCAGCAGTGACGGTAGCGGGGGGCCCTCGGGGGACGAGCAGTACTTC. This chain links TRBV2 with TRBJ2-7; the match to TRBD2 covers 10 bases. Germline CDR1 is SNHLY and CDR2 is FYNNEI. J was trimmed by 5 bases and V by 3 bases; bases with no gene match: 13. The CDR3 covers 17 residues.

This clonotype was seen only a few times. CDR3 residues: CASKLPTHTEAFF. CDR3 DNA sequence: TGTGCCAGCAAACTCCCCACCCACACTGAAGCTTTCTTT. The V and J genes are TRBV28 and TRBJ1-1; D unresolved. The germline V and J ends were trimmed by 7 bases and 3 bases, with 12 bases remaining between them. Germline V gene data show CDR1 as MDHEN and CDR2 as SYDVKM. The CDR3 has 13 amino acids.

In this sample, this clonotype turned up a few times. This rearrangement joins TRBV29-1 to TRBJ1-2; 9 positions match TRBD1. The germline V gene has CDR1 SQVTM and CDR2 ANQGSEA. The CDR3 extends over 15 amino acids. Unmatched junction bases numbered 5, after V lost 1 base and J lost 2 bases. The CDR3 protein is CSVEAIGQGNYGYTF. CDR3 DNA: TGCAGCGTTGAAGCCATAGGACAGGGGAACTATGGCTACACCTTC. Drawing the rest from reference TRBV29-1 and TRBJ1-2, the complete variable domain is SAVISQKPSRDICQRGTSLTIQCQVDSQVTMMFWYRQQPGQSLTLIATANQGSEATYESGFVIDKFPISRPNLTFSTLTVSNMSPEDSSIYLCSVEAIGQGNYGYTFGSGTRLTVV.

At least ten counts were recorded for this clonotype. The CDR3, as DNA: TGTGCCAGCAGCTTAGGCTTACGGGGTATGGAGACCCAGTACTTC. The encoded protein is CASSLGLRGMETQYF. The gene calls are TRBV7-6 and TRBJ2-5, with a possible D match to TRBD2 (5 bases). This CDR3 is built from 15 residues. Germline CDR1 reads SGHVS; CDR2 reads FNYEAQ. Trimming removed 1 base from V and 5 bases from J, with 14 bases in between.

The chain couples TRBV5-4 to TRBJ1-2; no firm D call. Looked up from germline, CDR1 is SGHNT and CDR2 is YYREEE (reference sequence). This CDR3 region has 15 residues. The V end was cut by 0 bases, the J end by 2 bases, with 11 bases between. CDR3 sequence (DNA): TGTGCCAGCAGCTTGGGTGGAGGGCAGAACTATGGCTACACCTTC. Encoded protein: CASSLGGGQNYGYTF.

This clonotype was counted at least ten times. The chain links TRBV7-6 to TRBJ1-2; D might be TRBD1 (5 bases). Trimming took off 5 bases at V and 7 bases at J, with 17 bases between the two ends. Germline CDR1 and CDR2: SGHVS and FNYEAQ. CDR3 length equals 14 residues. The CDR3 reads CASSLYRDGLGYTF. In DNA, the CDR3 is TGTGCCAGCAGCCTATACCGGGACGGGCTTGGCTACACCTTC.

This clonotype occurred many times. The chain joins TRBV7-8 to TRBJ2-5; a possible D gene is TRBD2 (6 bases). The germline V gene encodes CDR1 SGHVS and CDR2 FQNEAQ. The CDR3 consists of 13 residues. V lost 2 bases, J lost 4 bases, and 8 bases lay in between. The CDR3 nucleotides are TGTGCCAGCAGCTTATTTAGCGGAGAGACCCAGTACTTC. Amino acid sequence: CASSLFSGETQYF.

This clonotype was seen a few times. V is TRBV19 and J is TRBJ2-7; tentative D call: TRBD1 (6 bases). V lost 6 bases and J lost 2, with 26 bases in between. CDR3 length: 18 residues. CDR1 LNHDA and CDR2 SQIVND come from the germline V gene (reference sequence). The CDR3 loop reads CASSFGVRTDLSPYEQYF. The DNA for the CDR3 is TGTGCCAGTAGCTTTGGGGTCAGGACAGACCTCAGCCCCTACGAGCAGTACTTC.

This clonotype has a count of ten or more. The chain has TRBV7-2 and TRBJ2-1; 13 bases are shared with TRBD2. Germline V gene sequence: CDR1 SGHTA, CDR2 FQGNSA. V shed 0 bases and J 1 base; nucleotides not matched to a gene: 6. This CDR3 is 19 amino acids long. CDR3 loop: CASSLARLAGGLSYNEQFF. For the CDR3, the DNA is TGTGCCAGCAGCTTAGCCCGACTAGCGGGGGGCCTTTCCTACAATGAGCAGTTCTTC.

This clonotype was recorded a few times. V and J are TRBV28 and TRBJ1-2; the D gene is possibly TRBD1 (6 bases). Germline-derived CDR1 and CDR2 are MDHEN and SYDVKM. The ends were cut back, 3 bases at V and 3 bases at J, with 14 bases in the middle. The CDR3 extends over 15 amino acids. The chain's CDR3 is CASSFSRGAHYGYTF. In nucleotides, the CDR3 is TGTGCCAGCAGTTTCTCCCGGGGGGCTCACTATGGCTACACCTTC.

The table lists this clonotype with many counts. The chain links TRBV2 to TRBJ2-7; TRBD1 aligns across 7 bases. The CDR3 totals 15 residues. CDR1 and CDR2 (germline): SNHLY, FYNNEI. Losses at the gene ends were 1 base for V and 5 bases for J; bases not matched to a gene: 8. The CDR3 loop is CASSEGTGQIHEQYF. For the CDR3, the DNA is TGTGCCAGCAGTGAAGGGACGGGACAGATACACGAGCAGTACTTC.

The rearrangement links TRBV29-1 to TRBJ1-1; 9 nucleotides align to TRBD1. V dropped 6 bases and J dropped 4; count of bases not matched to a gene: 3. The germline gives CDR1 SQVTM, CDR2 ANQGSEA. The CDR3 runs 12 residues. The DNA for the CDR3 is TGCAGCGTACTGACAGGGGGCACTGAAGCTTTCTTT. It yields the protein CSVLTGGTEAFF.